This section outlines one T cell receptor beta chain sequence together with its context. The target antigen is unknown. The data were taken from a study of Ad26.COV2.S vaccination and SARS-CoV-2 variants. Whole-study results and caveats: Across vaccine and placebo recipients, the breadth of non-spike TCRs was similar. There was a possibility that the TCR breadth and depth analyses underestimated total T cell responses. Compared with placebo recipients, vaccine recipients had higher spike-specific TCR breadth.

The germline V gene has CDR1 MNHEY and CDR2 SMNVEV (reference sequence). The CDR3 extends over 14 amino acids. V was clipped by 2 bases and J by 10 bases, with 17 bases between them. Sequencing used immunoSEQ multiplex PCR; TCRdb keeps in-frame clones, though not all of them. The sample yields about 180,000 clones, around 85% seen once. Sequences were derived from peripheral blood, sampled after recovery from COVID-19. The chain uses TRBV27 and TRBJ1-1, with a tentative D call TRBD1 (5 bases). The TCR sequence derives from a human donor who had recovered from COVID-19. The chain's CDR3 is CASSLRGGGLGAFF. The CDR3 DNA sequence: TGTGCCAGCAGTTTAAGGGGAGGCGGTCTAGGAGCTTTCTTT.